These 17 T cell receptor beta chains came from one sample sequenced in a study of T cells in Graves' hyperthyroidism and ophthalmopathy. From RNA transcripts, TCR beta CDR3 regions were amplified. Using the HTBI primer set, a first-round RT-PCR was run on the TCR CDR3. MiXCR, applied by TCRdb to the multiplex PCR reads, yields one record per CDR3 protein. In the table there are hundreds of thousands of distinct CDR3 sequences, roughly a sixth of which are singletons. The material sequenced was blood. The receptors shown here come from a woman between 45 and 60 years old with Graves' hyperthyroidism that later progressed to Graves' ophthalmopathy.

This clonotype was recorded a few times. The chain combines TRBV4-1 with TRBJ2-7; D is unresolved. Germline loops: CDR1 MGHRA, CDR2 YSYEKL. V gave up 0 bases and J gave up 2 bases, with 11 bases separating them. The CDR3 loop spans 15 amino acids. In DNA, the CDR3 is TGCGCCAGCAGCCAAGATCAGACGGCAGCCTACGAGCAGTACTTC. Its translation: CASSQDQTAAYEQYF.

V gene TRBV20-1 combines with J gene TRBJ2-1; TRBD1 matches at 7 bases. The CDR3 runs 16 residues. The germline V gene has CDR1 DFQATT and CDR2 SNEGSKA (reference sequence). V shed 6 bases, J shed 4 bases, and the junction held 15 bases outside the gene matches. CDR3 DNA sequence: TGCAGTGCCGTAGAGATATCGTACAGGGGATACAATGAGCAGTTCTTC. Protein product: CSAVEISYRGYNEQFF.

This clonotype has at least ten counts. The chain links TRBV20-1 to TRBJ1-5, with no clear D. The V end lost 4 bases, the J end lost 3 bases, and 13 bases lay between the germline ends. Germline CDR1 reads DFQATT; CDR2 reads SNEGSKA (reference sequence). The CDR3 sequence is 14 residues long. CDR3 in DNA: TGCAGTGCTACCGAAGGACTGGACAATCAGCCCCAGCATTTT. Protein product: CSATEGLDNQPQHF.

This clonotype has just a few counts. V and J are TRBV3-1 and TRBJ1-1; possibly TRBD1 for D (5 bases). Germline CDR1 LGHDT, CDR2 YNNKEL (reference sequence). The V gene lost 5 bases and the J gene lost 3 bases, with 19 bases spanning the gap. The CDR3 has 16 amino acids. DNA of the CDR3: TGTGCCAGCAGCTTAGTGGGGGGATCGGCGTACACTGAAGCTTTCTTT. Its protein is CASSLVGGSAYTEAFF. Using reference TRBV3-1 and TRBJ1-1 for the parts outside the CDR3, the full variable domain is DTAVSQTPKYLVTQMGNDKSIKCEQNLGHDTMYWYKQDSKKFLKIMFSYNNKELIINETVPNRFSPKSPDKAHLNLHINSLELGDSAVYFCASSLVGGSAYTEAFFGQGTRLTVV.

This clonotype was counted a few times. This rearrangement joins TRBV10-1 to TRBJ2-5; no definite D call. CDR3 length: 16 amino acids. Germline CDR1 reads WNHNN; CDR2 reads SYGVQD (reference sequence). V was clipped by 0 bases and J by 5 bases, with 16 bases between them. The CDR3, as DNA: TGCGCCAGCAGTGAGTCGAGGACCGCTTTGGGGGAGACCCAGTACTTC. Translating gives CASSESRTALGETQYF.

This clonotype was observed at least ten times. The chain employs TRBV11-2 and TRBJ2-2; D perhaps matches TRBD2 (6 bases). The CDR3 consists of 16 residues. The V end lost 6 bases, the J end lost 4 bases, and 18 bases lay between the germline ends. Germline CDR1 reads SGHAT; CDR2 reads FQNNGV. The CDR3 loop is CASRPPQEGITGELFF. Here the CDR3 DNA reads TGTGCCAGCAGGCCCCCCCAGGAGGGAATCACCGGGGAGCTGTTTTTT.

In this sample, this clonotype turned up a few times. The CDR3 sequence: CAIGANSLFYGYTF. The CDR3 DNA reads as TGTGCCATCGGGGCAAATTCCCTCTTCTATGGCTACACCTTC. This chain joins TRBV10-3 and TRBJ1-2, with D possibly TRBD1 on 5 matching bases. V lost 8 bases and J lost 4, with 17 bases in between. Germline lookup yields CDR1 ENHRY and CDR2 SYGVKD. The CDR3 is 14 amino acids.

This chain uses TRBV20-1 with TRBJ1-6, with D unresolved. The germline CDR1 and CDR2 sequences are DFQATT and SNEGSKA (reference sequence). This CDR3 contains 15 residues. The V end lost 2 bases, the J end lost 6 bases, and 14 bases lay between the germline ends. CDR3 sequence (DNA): TGCAGTGCTAGACAGATACACGAACCTAATTCACCCCTCCACTTT. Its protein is CSARQIHEPNSPLHF.

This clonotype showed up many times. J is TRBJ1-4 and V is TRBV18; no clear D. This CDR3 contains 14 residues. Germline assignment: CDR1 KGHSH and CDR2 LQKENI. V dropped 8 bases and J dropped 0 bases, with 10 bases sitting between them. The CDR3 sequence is CASVPSATNEKLFF. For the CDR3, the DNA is TGTGCCAGCGTCCCGTCTGCAACTAATGAAAAACTGTTTTTT.

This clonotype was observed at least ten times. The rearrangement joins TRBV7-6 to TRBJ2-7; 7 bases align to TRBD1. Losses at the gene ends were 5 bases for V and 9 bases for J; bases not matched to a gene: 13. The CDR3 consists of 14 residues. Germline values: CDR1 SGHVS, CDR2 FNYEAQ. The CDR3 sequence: CASSARQGVDGQYF. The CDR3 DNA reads TGTGCCAGCAGCGCCCGACAGGGCGTCGACGGGCAGTACTTC.

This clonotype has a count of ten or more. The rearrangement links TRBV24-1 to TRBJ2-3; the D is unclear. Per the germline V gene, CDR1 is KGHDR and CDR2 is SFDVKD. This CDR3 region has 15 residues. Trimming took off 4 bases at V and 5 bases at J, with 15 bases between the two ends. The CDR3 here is CATSDMGPARDTQYF. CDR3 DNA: TGTGCCACCAGTGACATGGGCCCTGCCCGAGATACGCAGTATTTT.

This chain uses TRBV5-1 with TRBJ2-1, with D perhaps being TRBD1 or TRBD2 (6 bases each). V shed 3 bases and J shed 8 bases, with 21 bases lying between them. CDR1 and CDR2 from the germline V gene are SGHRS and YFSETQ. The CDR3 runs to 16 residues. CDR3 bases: TGCGCCAGCAGCTCCGAGGGGGGCAAACCCCCACATGAGCAGTTCTTC. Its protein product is CASSSEGGKPPHEQFF.

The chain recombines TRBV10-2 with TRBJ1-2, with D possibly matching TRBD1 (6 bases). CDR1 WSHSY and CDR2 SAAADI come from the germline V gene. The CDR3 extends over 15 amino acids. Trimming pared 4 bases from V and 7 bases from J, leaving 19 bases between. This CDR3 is CASSGSPTGTSGYTF. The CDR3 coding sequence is TGCGCCAGCAGTGGTTCCCCCACAGGGACGAGTGGCTACACCTTC.

The CDR3 bases are TGTGCCATCAACCCGGGACTAGCGGGAAGAGCGAACACCGGGGAGCTGTTTTTT. This codes for CAINPGLAGRANTGELFF. V and J are TRBV10-3 and TRBJ2-2, with 13 nucleotides matching TRBD2. This CDR3 region has 18 residues. V shed 7 bases and J 0 bases; nucleotides not matched to a gene: 8. Germline assignment: CDR1 ENHRY and CDR2 SYGVKD.

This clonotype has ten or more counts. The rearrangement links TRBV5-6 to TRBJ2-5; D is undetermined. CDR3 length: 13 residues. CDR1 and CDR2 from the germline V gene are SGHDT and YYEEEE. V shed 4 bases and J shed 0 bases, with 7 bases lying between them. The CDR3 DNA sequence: TGTGCCAGCAGCCGAATCTACCAAGAGACCCAGTACTTC. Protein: CASSRIYQETQYF.

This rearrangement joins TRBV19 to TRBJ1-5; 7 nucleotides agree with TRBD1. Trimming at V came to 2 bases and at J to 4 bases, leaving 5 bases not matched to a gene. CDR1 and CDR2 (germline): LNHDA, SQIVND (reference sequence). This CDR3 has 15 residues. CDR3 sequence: CASSILGGSNQPQHF. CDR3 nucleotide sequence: TGTGCCAGTAGTATACTAGGGGGCAGTAATCAGCCCCAGCATTTT.

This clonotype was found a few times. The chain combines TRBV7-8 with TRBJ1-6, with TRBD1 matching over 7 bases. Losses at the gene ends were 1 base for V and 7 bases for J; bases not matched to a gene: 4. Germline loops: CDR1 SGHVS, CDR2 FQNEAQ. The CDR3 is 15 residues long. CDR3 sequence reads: CASSLGGQLNSPLHF. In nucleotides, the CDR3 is TGTGCCAGCAGCTTAGGGGGACAGCTAAATTCACCCCTCCACTTT. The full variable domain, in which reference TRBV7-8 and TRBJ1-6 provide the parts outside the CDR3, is GAGVSQSPRYKVAKRGQDVALRCDPISGHVSLFWYQQALGQGPEFLTYFQNEAQLDKSGLPSDRFFAERPEGSVSTLKIQRTQQEDSAVYLCASSLGGQLNSPLHFGNGTRLTVT.